A single sample is the source of the 3 T cell receptor beta chains below, sequenced in a study of blood T cell repertoires in COVID-19. Generated by immunoSEQ multiplex PCR, the TCRdb table keeps only in-frame clones and is missing some. The sample yields some 100,000 clones, approximately 89% seen once. The sequencing sample was made of peripheral blood. Source of these receptors: a woman over 75 with active COVID-19.

The V gene is TRBV3-1 (or the pseudogene TRBV3-2), the J gene TRBJ2-2; 11 bases agree with TRBD2. V gave up 8 bases and J gave up 3 bases; unmatched junction bases: 8. The CDR3 extends over 16 amino acids. In germline, CDR1 is LGHDT, CDR2 YNNKEL (reference sequence). The CDR3 region has the DNA TGTGCCAGCGGAGTAGCGGGAGGGCCCCACACCGGGGAGCTGTTTTTT. The encoded protein is CASGVAGGPHTGELFF.

The genes are TRBV7-2 and TRBJ1-1, with 8 bases identical to TRBD1. The V gene end was trimmed by 5 bases and the J gene end by 7 bases; junction bases not matched to a gene: 15. The length of the CDR3 is 16 residues. Germline CDR1 is SGHTA and CDR2 is FQGNSA. CDR3 in DNA: TGTGCCAGCAGCGTATACCCGGACAGGGAGTTCATTGAAGCTTTCTTT. The encoded protein is CASSVYPDREFIEAFF.

The chain uses TRBV2 and TRBJ2-3; no clear D. The germline V gene encodes CDR1 SNHLY and CDR2 FYNNEI. The CDR3 loop spans 14 amino acids. Between the trimmed V and J ends, which lost 2 bases and 5 bases, there was a span of 11 bases. The CDR3 region is CASSELVSGDTQYF. The CDR3 region has the DNA TGTGCCAGCAGTGAACTAGTTTCGGGAGATACGCAGTATTTT.